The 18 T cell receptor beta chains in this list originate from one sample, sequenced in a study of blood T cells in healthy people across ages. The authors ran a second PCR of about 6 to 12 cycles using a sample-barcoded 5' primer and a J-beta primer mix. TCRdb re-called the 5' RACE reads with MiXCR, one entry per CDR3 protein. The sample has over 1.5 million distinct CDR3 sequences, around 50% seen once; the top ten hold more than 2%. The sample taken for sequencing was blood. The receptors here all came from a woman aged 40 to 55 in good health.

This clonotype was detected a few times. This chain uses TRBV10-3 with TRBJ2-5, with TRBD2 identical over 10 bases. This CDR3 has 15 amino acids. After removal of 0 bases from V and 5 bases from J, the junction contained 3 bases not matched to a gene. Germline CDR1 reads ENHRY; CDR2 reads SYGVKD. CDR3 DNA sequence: TGTGCCATCAGTGAGTCCAGCGGGGGGGGTGAGACCCAGTACTTC. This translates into CAISESSGGGETQYF.

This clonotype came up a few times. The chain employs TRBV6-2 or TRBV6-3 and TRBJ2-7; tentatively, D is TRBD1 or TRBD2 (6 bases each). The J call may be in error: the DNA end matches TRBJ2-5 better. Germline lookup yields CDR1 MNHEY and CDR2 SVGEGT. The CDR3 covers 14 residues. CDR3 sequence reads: CASSYSEGERTQYF. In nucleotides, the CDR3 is TGTGCCAGCAGTTACTCGGAGGGGGAGAGGACCCAGTACTTC.

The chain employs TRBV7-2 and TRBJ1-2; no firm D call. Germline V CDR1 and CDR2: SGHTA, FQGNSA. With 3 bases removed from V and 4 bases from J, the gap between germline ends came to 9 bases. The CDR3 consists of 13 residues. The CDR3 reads CASSLPYLYGYTF. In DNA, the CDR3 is TGTGCCAGCAGCTTGCCCTACCTCTATGGCTACACCTTC.

CDR3: CASQRGVRETQYF. The DNA of the CDR3 is TGTGCCAGCCAACGGGGAGTGAGGGAGACCCAGTACTTC. The V and J genes are TRBV25-1 and TRBJ2-5; tentative D call: TRBD2 (5 bases). V was cut by 8 bases and J by 5 bases, with 15 bases left in between. CDR3 length: 13 residues. Germline V gives CDR1 MGHDK, CDR2 SYGVNS. Full variable domain (missing parts from reference TRBV25-1 and TRBJ2-5): EADIYQTPRYLVIGTGKKITLECSQTMGHDKMYWYQQDPGMELHLIHYSYGVNSTEKGDLSSESTVSRIRTEHFPLTLESARPSHTSQYLCASQRGVRETQYFGPGTRLLVL.

The CDR3 loop reads CSVRTENYNSPLHF. CDR3 DNA: TGCAGCGTCCGCACAGAAAACTATAATTCACCCCTCCACTTT. The chain couples TRBV29-1 to TRBJ1-6, with unresolved D. Trimming cost V 6 bases and J 3 bases, with 12 bases left between them. The germline V gene encodes CDR1 SQVTM and CDR2 ANQGSEA. The CDR3 totals 14 residues.

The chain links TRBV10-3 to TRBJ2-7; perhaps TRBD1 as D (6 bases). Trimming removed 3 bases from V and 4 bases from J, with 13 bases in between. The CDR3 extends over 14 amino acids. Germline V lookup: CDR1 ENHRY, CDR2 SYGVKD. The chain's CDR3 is CAISEFGGGYEQYF. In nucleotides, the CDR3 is TGTGCCATCAGTGAATTTGGGGGCGGATACGAGCAGTACTTC.

CDR3 nucleotides: TGTGCCAGCAGCCGACTAGCGGGGGGCCACCGGGATACGCAGTATTTT. This translates into CASSRLAGGHRDTQYF. V is TRBV5-6 and J is TRBJ2-3, with 13 nucleotides matching TRBD2. The germline CDR1 and CDR2 sequences are SGHDT and YYEEEE. V shed 4 bases and J 6 bases; nucleotides not matched to a gene: 8. There are 16 residues in the CDR3.

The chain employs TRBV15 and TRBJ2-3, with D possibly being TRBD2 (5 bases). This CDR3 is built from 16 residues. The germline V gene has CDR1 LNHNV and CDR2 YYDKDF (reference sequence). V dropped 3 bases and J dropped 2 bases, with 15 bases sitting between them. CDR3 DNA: TGTGCCACCAGCAGTAGGGCGGGCCACTTCACAGATACGCAGTATTTT. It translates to CATSSRAGHFTDTQYF.

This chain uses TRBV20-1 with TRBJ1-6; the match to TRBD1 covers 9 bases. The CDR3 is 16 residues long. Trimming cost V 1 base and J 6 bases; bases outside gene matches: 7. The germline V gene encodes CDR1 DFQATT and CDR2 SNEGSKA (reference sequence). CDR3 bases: TGCAGTGCTAGAGCTCCCAGGACAGGGGTTAATTCACCCCTCCACTTT. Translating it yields CSARAPRTGVNSPLHF.

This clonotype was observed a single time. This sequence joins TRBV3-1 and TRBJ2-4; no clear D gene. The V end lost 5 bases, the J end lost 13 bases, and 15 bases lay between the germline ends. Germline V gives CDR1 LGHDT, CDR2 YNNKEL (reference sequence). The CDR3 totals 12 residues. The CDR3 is CASSETAFKQYF. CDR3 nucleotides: TGTGCCAGCAGCGAGACGGCTTTTAAGCAGTACTTC.

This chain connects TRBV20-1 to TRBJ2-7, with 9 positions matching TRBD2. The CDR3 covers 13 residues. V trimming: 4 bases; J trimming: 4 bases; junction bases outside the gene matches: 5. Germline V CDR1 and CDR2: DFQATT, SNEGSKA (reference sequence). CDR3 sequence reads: CSAKTSGVYEQYF. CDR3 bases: TGCAGTGCTAAGACTAGCGGAGTATACGAGCAGTACTTC.

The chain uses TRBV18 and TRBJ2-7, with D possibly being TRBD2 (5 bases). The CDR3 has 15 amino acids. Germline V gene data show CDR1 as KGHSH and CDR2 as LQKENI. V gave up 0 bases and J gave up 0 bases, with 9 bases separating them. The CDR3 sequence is CASSPPAGSSYEQYF. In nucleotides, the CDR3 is TGTGCCAGCTCACCACCGGCGGGTAGCTCCTACGAGCAGTACTTC.

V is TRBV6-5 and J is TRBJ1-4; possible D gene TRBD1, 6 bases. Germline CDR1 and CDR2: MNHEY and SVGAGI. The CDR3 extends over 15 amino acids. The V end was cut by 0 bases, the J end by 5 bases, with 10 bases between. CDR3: CASSYSQQGNEKLFF. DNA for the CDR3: TGTGCCAGCAGTTACTCGCAACAGGGAAATGAAAAACTGTTTTTT.

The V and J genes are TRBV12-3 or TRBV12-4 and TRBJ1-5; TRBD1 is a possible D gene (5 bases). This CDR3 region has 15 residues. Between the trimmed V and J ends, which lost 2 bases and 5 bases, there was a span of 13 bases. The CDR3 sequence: CASSLRAGLDQPQHF. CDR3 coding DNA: TGTGCCAGCAGTTTAAGGGCAGGGCTAGATCAGCCCCAGCATTTT.

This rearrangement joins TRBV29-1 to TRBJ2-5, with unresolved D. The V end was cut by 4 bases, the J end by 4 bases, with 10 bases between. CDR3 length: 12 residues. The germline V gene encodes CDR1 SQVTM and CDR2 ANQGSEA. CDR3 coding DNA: TGCAGCGTTGTCCCCGCGAGAGAGACCCAGTACTTC. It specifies CSVVPARETQYF.

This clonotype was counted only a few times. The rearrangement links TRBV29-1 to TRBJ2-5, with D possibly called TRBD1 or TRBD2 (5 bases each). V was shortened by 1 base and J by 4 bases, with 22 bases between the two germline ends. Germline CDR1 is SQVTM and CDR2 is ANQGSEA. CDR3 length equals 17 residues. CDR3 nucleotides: TGCAGCGTTGAAGGAGGGGCCTCCCTCCTGGGAGCAGAGACCCAGTACTTC. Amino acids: CSVEGGASLLGAETQYF.

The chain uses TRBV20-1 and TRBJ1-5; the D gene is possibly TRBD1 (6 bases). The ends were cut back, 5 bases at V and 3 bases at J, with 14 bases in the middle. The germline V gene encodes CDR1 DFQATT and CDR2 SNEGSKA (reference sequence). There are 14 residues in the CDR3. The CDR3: CSAPADSLNQPQHF. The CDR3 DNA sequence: TGCAGTGCTCCCGCGGACAGTCTCAATCAGCCCCAGCATTTT.

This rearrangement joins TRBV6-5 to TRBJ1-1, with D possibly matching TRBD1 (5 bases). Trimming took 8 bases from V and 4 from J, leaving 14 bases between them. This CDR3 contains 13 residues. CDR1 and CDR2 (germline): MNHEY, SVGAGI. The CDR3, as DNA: TGTGCCAGCCAGGGATACGAACGCACTGAAGCTTTCTTT. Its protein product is CASQGYERTEAFF.